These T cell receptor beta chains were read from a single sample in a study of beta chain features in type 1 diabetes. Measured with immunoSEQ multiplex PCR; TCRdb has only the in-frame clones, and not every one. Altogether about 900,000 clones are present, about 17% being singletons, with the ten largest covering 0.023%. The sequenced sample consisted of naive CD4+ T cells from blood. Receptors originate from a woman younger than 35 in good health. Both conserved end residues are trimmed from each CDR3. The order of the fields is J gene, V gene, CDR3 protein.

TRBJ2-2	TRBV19	ASSRPGQTNTGELF
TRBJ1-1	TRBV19	ASSSRDRGNTEAF
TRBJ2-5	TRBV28	ASSITGGQETQY
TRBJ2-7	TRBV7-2	ASRTGGTSGRYEQY
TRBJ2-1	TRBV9	ASSVYRTSGYNEQF
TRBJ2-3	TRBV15	ATSRDGTGTDTQY
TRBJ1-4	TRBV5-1	ASSLGGSMNEKLF
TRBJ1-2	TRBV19	ASSVDGTGINYGYT
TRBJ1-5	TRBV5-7	ASSSSIDPGGSNQPQH
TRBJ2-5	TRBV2	ASTGQGLGLETQY
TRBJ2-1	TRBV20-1	SARAGGPAF
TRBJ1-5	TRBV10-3	AISVTGGNQPQH
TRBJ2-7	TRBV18	ASSSSSYEQY
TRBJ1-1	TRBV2	ASSLRGTEAF
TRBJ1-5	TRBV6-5	ASSRQNSNQPQH
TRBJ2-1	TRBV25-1	ASSLSGRATNEQF
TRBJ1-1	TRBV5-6	ASSMIHSMNTEAF
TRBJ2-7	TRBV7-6	ASSLVQGTGSHYEQY
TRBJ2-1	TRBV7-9	ASSLTSGSYEQF
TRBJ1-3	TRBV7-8	ASSLASSGGNTIY